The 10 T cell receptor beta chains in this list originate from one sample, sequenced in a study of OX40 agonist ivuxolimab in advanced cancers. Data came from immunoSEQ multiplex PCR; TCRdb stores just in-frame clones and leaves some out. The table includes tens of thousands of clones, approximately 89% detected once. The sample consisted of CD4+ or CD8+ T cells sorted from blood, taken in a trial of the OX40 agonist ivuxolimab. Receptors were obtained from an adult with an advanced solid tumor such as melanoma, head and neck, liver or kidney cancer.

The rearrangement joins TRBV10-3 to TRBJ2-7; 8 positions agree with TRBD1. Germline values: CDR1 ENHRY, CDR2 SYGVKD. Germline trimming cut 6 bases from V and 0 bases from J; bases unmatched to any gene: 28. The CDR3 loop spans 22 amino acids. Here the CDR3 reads CAISLGGPFDRGRGRSSYEQYF. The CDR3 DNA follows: TGTGCCATCAGCCTCGGGGGCCCATTTGACAGGGGTCGGGGCCGAAGCTCCTACGAGCAGTACTTC.

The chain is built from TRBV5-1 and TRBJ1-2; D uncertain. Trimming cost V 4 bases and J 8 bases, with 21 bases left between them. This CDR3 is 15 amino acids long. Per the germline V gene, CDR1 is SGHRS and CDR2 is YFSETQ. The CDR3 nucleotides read TGCGCCAGCAGCCCTGCGGTGGGTGGTTTGGAAGGCTACACCTTC. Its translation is CASSPAVGGLEGYTF.

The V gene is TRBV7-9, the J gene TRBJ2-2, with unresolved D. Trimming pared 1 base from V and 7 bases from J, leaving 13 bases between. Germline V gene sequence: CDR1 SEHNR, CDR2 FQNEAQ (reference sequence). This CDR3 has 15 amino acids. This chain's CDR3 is CASSLVPGEIGELFF. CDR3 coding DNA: TGTGCCAGCAGCTTAGTGCCAGGCGAAATCGGGGAGCTGTTTTTT.

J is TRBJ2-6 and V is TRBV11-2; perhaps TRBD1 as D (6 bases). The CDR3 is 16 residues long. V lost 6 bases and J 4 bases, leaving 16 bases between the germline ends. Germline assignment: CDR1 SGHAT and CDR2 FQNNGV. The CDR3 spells CASSSTGITGANVLTF. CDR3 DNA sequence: TGTGCCAGCAGTTCCACAGGGATAACCGGGGCCAACGTCCTGACTTTC.

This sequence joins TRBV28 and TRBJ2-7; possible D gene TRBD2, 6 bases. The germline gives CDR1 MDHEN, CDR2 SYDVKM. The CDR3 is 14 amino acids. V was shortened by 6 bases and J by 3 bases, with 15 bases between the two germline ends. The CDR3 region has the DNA TGTGCCAGCAGAGACTCCGGGACTCTCTACGAGCAGTACTTC. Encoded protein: CASRDSGTLYEQYF.

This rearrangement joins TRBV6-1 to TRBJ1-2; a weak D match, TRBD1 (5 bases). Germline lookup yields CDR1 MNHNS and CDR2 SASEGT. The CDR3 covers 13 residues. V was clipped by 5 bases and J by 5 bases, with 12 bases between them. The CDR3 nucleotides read TGTGCCAGCAGTTTTGAGGGGAGGTATGGCTACACCTTC. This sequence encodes CASSFEGRYGYTF.

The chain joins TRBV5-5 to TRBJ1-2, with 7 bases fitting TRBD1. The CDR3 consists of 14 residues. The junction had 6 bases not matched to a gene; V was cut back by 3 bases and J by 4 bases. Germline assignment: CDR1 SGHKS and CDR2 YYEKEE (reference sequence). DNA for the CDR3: TGTGCCAGCAGCTCGCAGGGGGAAATCTATGGCTACACCTTC. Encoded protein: CASSSQGEIYGYTF.

The CDR3 DNA sequence: TGTGCCAGCAGCCCCCGGGAGGGGGGATCTAACTATGGCTACACCTTC. It specifies CASSPREGGSNYGYTF. The chain recombines TRBV5-6 with TRBJ1-2, with D possibly matching TRBD1 (6 bases). The CDR3 consists of 16 residues. The germline CDR1 and CDR2 sequences are SGHDT and YYEEEE. V shed 4 bases and J shed 0 bases, with 16 bases lying between them.

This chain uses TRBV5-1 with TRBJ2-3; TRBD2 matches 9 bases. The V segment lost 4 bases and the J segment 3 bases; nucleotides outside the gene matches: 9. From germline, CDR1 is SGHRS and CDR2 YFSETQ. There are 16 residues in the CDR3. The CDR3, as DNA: TGCGCCAGCAGCCCCCTGGCGGGGGGGAGGACAGATACGCAGTATTTT. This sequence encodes CASSPLAGGRTDTQYF.

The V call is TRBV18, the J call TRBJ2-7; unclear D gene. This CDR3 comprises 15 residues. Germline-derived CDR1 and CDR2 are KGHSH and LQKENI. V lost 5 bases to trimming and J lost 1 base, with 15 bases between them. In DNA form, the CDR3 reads TGTGCCAGCTCATCTTACGTCGTGCGTTCCTACGAGCAGTACTTC. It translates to CASSSYVVRSYEQYF.